These T cell receptor beta chains were read from a single sample in a study of cytomegalovirus exposure and HLA in healthy donors. Assay: immunoSEQ multiplex PCR; the TCRdb copy retains only in-frame clones and omits some. The data contain 89,000 or so clones, about 93% of them singletons. Sample: PBMCs. All receptors come from a woman aged 25-40 years in good health and CMV-seropositive. The CDR3 runs from the conserved cysteine through the conserved F or W. The D gene is left open where the match is weak. Rows give clone size only sometimes, using once, few, many, or a class for an expanded clone.

clone size	D gene	V gene	J gene	CDR3 protein	CDR3 DNA
once	.	TRBV10-3	TRBJ2-3	CAISAGITDTQYF	TGTGCCATCAGTGCAGGGATCACAGATACGCAGTATTTT
.	TRBD1	TRBV6-1	TRBJ2-7	CASSERTGWAYEQYF	TGTGCCAGCAGTGAAAGGACAGGGTGGGCCTACGAGCAGTACTTC
.	TRBD1	TRBV19	TRBJ2-7	CASSTTGGGEQYF	TGTGCCAGTAGTACAACAGGGGGTGGGGAGCAGTACTTC
.	TRBD1	TRBV28	TRBJ2-1	CASSFGDRWYNEQFF	TGTGCCAGCAGTTTTGGGGACAGGTGGTACAATGAGCAGTTCTTC
.	TRBD2	TRBV7-4	TRBJ2-7	CASLFVGTSSSYEQYF	TGTGCCAGCCTCTTTGTCGGGACTAGCAGCTCCTACGAGCAGTACTTC
.	TRBD2	TRBV19	TRBJ2-3	CASSRTSGRTDTQYF	TGTGCCAGTAGTAGGACTAGCGGACGGACAGATACGCAGTATTTT
.	.	TRBV7-6	TRBJ2-1	CASSLGVGADEQFF	TGTGCCAGCAGCTTAGGAGTAGGGGCAGACGAGCAGTTCTTC
.	.	TRBV19	TRBJ2-5	CASSTTGPETQYF	TGTGCCAGTAGTACCACAGGTCCAGAGACCCAGTACTTC
few	TRBD1	TRBV7-3	TRBJ2-2	CASSLRQGSYGELFF	TGTGCCAGCAGCTTAAGACAGGGGTCATACGGGGAGCTGTTTTTT
.	TRBD2	TRBV19	TRBJ2-3	CASSTSGSSADTQYF	TGTGCCAGTAGCACTAGCGGGAGTTCGGCAGATACGCAGTATTTT
.	TRBD2	TRBV11-2	TRBJ2-1	CASSLGTSGTYNEQFF	TGTGCCAGCAGCCTAGGGACTAGCGGCACCTACAATGAGCAGTTCTTC
.	TRBD2	TRBV28	TRBJ2-1	CASSPRPTSSNEQFF	TGTGCCAGCAGTCCCCGCCCGACTAGCTCCAATGAGCAGTTCTTC
.	TRBD1	TRBV5-1	TRBJ2-7	CASRQGQGWEQYF	TGCGCCAGCAGACAAGGACAGGGATGGGAGCAGTACTTC
.	TRBD1	TRBV5-4	TRBJ2-5	CASNHPTGSQETQYF	TGTGCCAGCAACCACCCGACAGGGTCCCAAGAGACCCAGTACTTC
.	.	TRBV5-1	TRBJ1-2	CASSEGITNYGYTF	TGCGCCAGCAGCGAGGGAATTACTAACTATGGCTACACCTTC
.	.	TRBV11-2	TRBJ2-7	CASSHSTEPYEQYF	TGTGCCAGCAGCCACAGTACTGAGCCCTACGAGCAGTACTTC
.	TRBD1	TRBV4-3	TRBJ1-1	CASSRGQGAWNTEAFF	TGCGCCAGCAGCCGTGGACAGGGGGCTTGGAACACTGAAGCTTTCTTT
.	TRBD2	TRBV7-9	TRBJ2-3	CASSLGSVAGVTDTQYF	TGTGCCAGCAGCTTAGGGTCAGTAGCGGGAGTCACAGATACGCAGTATTTT
.	TRBD1	TRBV28	TRBJ2-3	CASSYSGTGTDTQYF	TGTGCCAGCAGCTACTCCGGGACAGGCACAGATACGCAGTATTTT
once	.	TRBV4-1	TRBJ2-7	CASSQVTHEQYF	TGCGCCAGCAGCCAAGTGACACACGAGCAGTACTTC
few	TRBD2	TRBV28	TRBJ2-7	CASSSGWGLAGTSLYEQYF	TGTGCCAGCAGTTCCGGTTGGGGACTAGCGGGTACCTCTCTGTACGAGCAGTACTTC
once	TRBD2	TRBV5-1	TRBJ2-1	CASSSSRGAGETFYSEQFF	TGCGCCAGCAGCTCCTCGCGGGGAGCGGGAGAGACCTTTTACAGTGAGCAGTTCTTC
few	.	TRBV5-6	TRBJ1-2	CASSLGQEHSILYGYTF	TGTGCCAGCAGCTTGGGACAGGAGCACTCTATCCTCTATGGCTACACCTTC
.	TRBD2	TRBV5-1	TRBJ2-1	CASSGNSGRLYIEQFF	TGCGCCAGCAGCGGTAACAGCGGGAGGCTCTACATTGAGCAGTTCTTC
.	TRBD1	TRBV19	TRBJ1-4	CASRRQGGDEKLFF	TGTGCCAGTAGGAGACAGGGGGGGGATGAAAAACTGTTTTTT
.	.	TRBV7-9	TRBJ1-1	CASSFGGEAFF	TGTGCCAGCAGCTTCGGGGGAGAAGCTTTCTTT
.	.	TRBV5-1	TRBJ2-7	CASSLGAGQYEQYF	TGCGCCAGCAGCTTGGGGGCGGGACAGTACGAGCAGTACTTC
once	.	TRBV6-6	TRBJ2-5	CASSTGETQYF	TGTGCCAGCAGTACTGGAGAGACCCAGTACTTC
.	.	TRBV18	TRBJ1-1	CASSPASAEAFF	TGTGCCAGCTCACCAGCGTCCGCTGAAGCTTTCTTT
.	TRBD1	TRBV28	TRBJ1-2	CASSFRDRGHRSYGYTF	TGTGCCAGCAGTTTCCGGGACAGGGGGCATAGATCCTATGGCTACACCTTC
.	TRBD1	TRBV6-5	TRBJ1-1	CASSTTGIPGAFF	TGTGCCAGCAGTACGACAGGGATCCCTGGGGCTTTCTTT
.	TRBD1	TRBV7-9	TRBJ1-2	CASSPQGQGANYGYTF	TGTGCCAGCAGCCCCCAGGGACAGGGAGCTAACTATGGCTACACCTTC
.	.	TRBV27	TRBJ2-5	CASSRVGSRRETQYF	TGTGCCAGCAGCCGGGTTGGGTCGAGGAGAGAGACCCAGTACTTC
once	TRBD1	TRBV19	TRBJ2-7	CASSPRTGNSYEQYF	TGTGCCAGTAGTCCACGGACAGGGAATTCCTACGAGCAGTACTTC
.	.	TRBV7-3	TRBJ2-7	CASSLTRDRNYEQYF	TGTGCCAGCAGCTTAACTAGAGACAGGAACTACGAGCAGTACTTC
.	TRBD1	TRBV7-2	TRBJ2-3	CASSLGGQKADTQYF	TGTGCCAGCAGCTTAGGGGGACAGAAGGCAGATACGCAGTATTTT
.	TRBD1	TRBV5-4	TRBJ2-1	CASSGTGALYNEQFF	TGTGCCAGCAGCGGAACAGGGGCCCTGTACAATGAGCAGTTCTTC
.	.	TRBV11-3	TRBJ2-2	CASSIGRVGELFF	TGTGCCAGCAGCATAGGCAGGGTCGGGGAGCTGTTTTTT
.	TRBD1	TRBV28	TRBJ1-2	CASSLSPGAGGAVGYTF	TGTGCCAGCAGTTTATCCCCCGGAGCAGGGGGCGCGGTAGGCTACACCTTC
.	.	TRBV5-4	TRBJ1-1	CASSFRTRRNTEAFF	TGTGCCAGCAGCTTCCGGACAAGGAGGAACACTGAAGCTTTCTTT
.	TRBD2	TRBV19	TRBJ2-7	CASSHSGSGYEQYF	TGTGCCAGTAGTCATAGCGGGAGTGGCTACGAGCAGTACTTC
.	.	TRBV14	TRBJ1-1	CASSRRTQVTEAFF	TGTGCCAGCAGCCGAAGGACACAGGTCACTGAAGCTTTCTTT
.	TRBD2	TRBV5-8	TRBJ2-3	CASSLGIAGVSDTQYF	TGTGCCAGCAGCTTGGGGATAGCGGGAGTCTCGGATACGCAGTATTTT
.	TRBD1	TRBV29-1	TRBJ2-2	CSARTGNTGELFF	TGCAGCGCCCGGACAGGGAACACCGGGGAGCTGTTTTTT
.	.	TRBV28	TRBJ2-7	CASSVAGIVYEQYF	TGTGCCAGCAGTGTGGCGGGAATCGTCTACGAGCAGTACTTC